The source of this TCR beta chain is a study of vaccination and CD4 T cells after COVID-19. General study results and limits: Spike mono-reactivity held for 304 of 307 vaccine-specific clones in convalescent patients. The analysis of convalescent patients involved relatively few individuals and lacked early post-infection timepoints.

Treatment in this sample: roughly ten-day PBMC culture with coronavirus spike peptide pools or control peptides (ViraFEST assay). Patients returned positive PCR results between March and December 2020, earlier than US Alpha, Beta and Delta variants. Turning to this clonotype: The antigen remains undetermined.

The CDR3 has 15 residues. The V end lost 0 bases, the J end lost 2 bases, and 14 bases lay between the germline ends. Germline CDR1 is DFQATT and CDR2 is SNEGSKA (reference sequence). Researchers used the Oncomine TCR Beta short-read assay to sequence DNA from cultured CD4+ T cells. MiXCR was run by TCRdb on the PCR reads, yielding one entry per CDR3 protein. The profile covers 2,500 to 3,500 distinct CDR3 sequences, with 20% to 30% appearing a single time and about 19% taken by the ten largest. The chain employs TRBV20-1 and TRBJ2-7; D is unresolved. This sequence originates from a human donor who had recovered from COVID-19. Specimen: CD4+ T cells from blood, cultured in vitro, collected after SARS-CoV-2 vaccination. The CDR3 DNA reads TGCAGTGCTAGAGATGGAACGGGCACTACCTACGAGCAGTACTTC. Amino acids: CSARDGTGTTYEQYF.